A single sample gave rise to the 14 T cell receptor beta chains below, sequenced in a study of response to subunit inactivated influenza vaccine. MiXCR was run by TCRdb on the RT-PCR reads, yielding one entry per CDR3 protein. Of 500,000 or so distinct CDR3 sequences listed, 16% were seen once; the top ten hold around 3%. Sequencing used CD4+ T cells sorted from PBMCs, obtained less than 25 months after vaccination. These receptor sequences come from a man aged 45 to 70 who received an inactivated influenza vaccine.

The chain uses TRBV2 and TRBJ2-5; D remains unclear. CDR1 is SNHLY, CDR2 FYNNEI, per germline. The ends were cut back, 7 bases at V and 0 bases at J, with 12 bases in the middle. The CDR3 loop spans 14 amino acids. The CDR3 reads CASMGRWNQETQYF. In DNA, the CDR3 is TGTGCCAGCATGGGCAGGTGGAACCAAGAGACCCAGTACTTC.

In this sample, this clonotype turned up a few times. The chain has TRBV24-1 and TRBJ1-5; D gene uncertain. Trimming took off 0 bases at V and 1 base at J, with 3 bases between the two ends. CDR3 length equals 14 residues. The germline V gene encodes CDR1 KGHDR and CDR2 SFDVKD. The chain's CDR3 is CATSDLHSNQPQHF. DNA for the CDR3: TGTGCCACCAGTGATTTGCACAGCAATCAGCCCCAGCATTTT.

This clonotype was counted a few times. The V call is TRBV9, the J call TRBJ2-3; maybe TRBD2 (5 bases). V lost 2 bases and J lost 2, with 15 bases in between. This CDR3 spans 16 amino acids. CDR1 is SGDLS, CDR2 YYNGEE, per germline. This CDR3 reads CASSVDYQKDTDTQYF. The CDR3, as DNA: TGTGCCAGCAGCGTTGACTACCAGAAAGACACAGATACGCAGTATTTT.

This clonotype was recorded a few times. The chain has TRBV7-2 and TRBJ2-7; 7 nucleotides agree with TRBD1. The CDR3 has 17 amino acids. With 1 base clipped from V and 3 bases from J, the junction kept 12 bases outside the gene matches. The V gene's germline CDR1 is SGHTA and CDR2 FQGNSA. CDR3 bases: TGTGCCAGCAGCTTAGTCTGGCCAGGGGGTGGTTACTACGAGCAGTACTTC. It encodes CASSLVWPGGGYYEQYF.

This clonotype was found once. The genes are TRBV5-1 and TRBJ2-2; D is perhaps TRBD1 (6 bases). In germline, CDR1 is SGHRS, CDR2 YFSETQ. V was pared by 0 bases and J by 4 bases, with 10 bases between. CDR3 length equals 15 residues. Here the CDR3 reads CASSLGQGFTGELFF. CDR3 in DNA: TGCGCCAGCAGCTTGGGGCAGGGGTTCACCGGGGAGCTGTTTTTT.

This clonotype was detected a few times. The CDR3 DNA reads TGTGCCACCAGCAGAGAACTAGCGGATTTATACAATGAGCAGTTCTTC. This codes for CATSRELADLYNEQFF. The rearrangement uses TRBV15 and TRBJ2-1; TRBD2 aligns across 8 bases. J lost 4 bases, V lost 0 bases, and 5 bases had no gene match. The CDR3 spans 16 residues. In germline, CDR1 is LNHNV, CDR2 YYDKDF (reference sequence).

The V and J genes are TRBV9 and TRBJ2-5, with D possibly being TRBD1 (5 bases). Trimming took 4 bases from V and 4 from J, leaving 17 bases between them. CDR1 is SGDLS, CDR2 YYNGEE, per germline. The CDR3 consists of 15 residues. For the CDR3, the DNA is TGTGCCAGCAGCATTCGTTCAGGGCTCCTAGAGACCCAGTACTTC. Protein sequence: CASSIRSGLLETQYF.

Turning to this clonotype: An end of the junction does not agree with germline; a read error may underlie this. The chain joins TRBV4-2 to TRBJ2-1, with TRBD1 identical over 8 bases. The CDR3 is 14 amino acids. Germline values: CDR1 LGHNA, CDR2 YNFKEQ. In DNA, the CDR3 is TGTGCCAGCAGCGTGGGACAGGACTACTATGAGCAGTTCTTC. Amino acids: CASSVGQDYYEQFF.

The chain couples TRBV12-3 or TRBV12-4 to TRBJ2-7, with 8 bases that match TRBD1. CDR3 length: 14 residues. With V trimmed by 5 bases and J by 2 bases, 5 bases remained unmatched. The CDR3 DNA follows: TGTGCCAGCAGTCCGCAGGGGGCCCCCTACGAGCAGTACTTC. Its translation: CASSPQGAPYEQYF.

This clonotype was counted ten times or more. This chain uses TRBV3-1 with TRBJ2-1, with D maybe TRBD2 (6 bases). The V gene's germline CDR1 is LGHDT and CDR2 YNNKEL (reference sequence). Trimming pared 0 bases from V and 6 bases from J, leaving 15 bases between. The CDR3 has 16 amino acids. The CDR3 region is CASSQESGGLINEQFF. CDR3 nucleotides: TGTGCCAGCAGCCAAGAATCTGGGGGGTTGATCAATGAGCAGTTCTTC.

A few counts support this clonotype. The V gene is TRBV9, the J gene TRBJ2-3, with 10 positions matching TRBD1. V was pared by 0 bases and J by 3 bases, with 1 base of the junction left unmatched. The length of the CDR3 is 15 residues. Germline-derived CDR1 and CDR2 are SGDLS and YYNGEE. The CDR3 nucleotides are TGTGCCAGCAGCGTAGAGGGACAGGGGACAGATACGCAGTATTTT. Protein sequence: CASSVEGQGTDTQYF.

This clonotype was counted only a few times. The rearrangement uses TRBV9 and TRBJ2-3, with 9 bases fitting TRBD1. J lost 1 base, V lost 4 bases, and 7 bases had no gene match. The CDR3 loop spans 16 amino acids. Germline assignment: CDR1 SGDLS and CDR2 YYNGEE. The CDR3 DNA sequence: TGTGCCAGCAGCCCCCGACAGGGGGGCGGCACAGATACGCAGTATTTT. Protein: CASSPRQGGGTDTQYF. Together with reference TRBV9 and TRBJ2-3, the CDR3 gives the full variable domain: DSGVTQTPKHLITATGQRVTLRCSPRSGDLSVYWYQQSLDQGLQFLIQYYNGEERAKGNILERFSAQQFPDLHSELNLSSLELGDSALYFCASSPRQGGGTDTQYFGPGTRLTVL.

The V call is TRBV4-2, the J call TRBJ2-5; TRBD2 agrees at 7 bases. CDR3 size: 18 residues. V was clipped by 4 bases and J by 0 bases; unmatched bases: 14. Germline V CDR1 and CDR2: LGHNA, YNFKEQ. For the CDR3, the DNA is TGTGCCAGCAGCCCCCTGAGGGCTAGCGGAGGGGACCAAGAGACCCAGTACTTC. It is translated as CASSPLRASGGDQETQYF.

This clonotype was counted a few times. The rearrangement joins TRBV5-1 to TRBJ2-3; 9 bases map to TRBD1. Germline CDR1 and CDR2: SGHRS and YFSETQ. The CDR3 totals 15 residues. V dropped 3 bases and J dropped 5; count of bases not matched to a gene: 7. The CDR3 sequence: CASSSREDRGDTQYF. The CDR3 DNA reads TGCGCCAGCAGCTCGCGTGAGGACAGGGGAGATACGCAGTATTTT.